What follows describes a single T cell receptor beta chain. With 6 bases removed from V and 4 bases from J, the gap between germline ends came to 22 bases. CDR3 length: 16 amino acids. This sample stems from a study of blood T cell repertoires in COVID-19. Study-level background: There were acute and convalescent COVID-19 samples, and they came from the United States, Italy and Spain. Sample material is recorded as cDNA or gDNA derived from T cells, B-cell-depleted T cells, or PBMCs.

Authors' data handling: Amplification of reference gene primers was used by the study to estimate nucleated cell counts. Sequencing used immunoSEQ multiplex PCR; TCRdb keeps in-frame clones, though not all of them. D and trimming come from the DNA, and the V and J calls and clone size come from that table. The sample includes around 200,000 clones, about 86% of them seen just once. The receptor's source is a man aged 45-65 years with active or convalescent COVID-19. Sequenced: peripheral blood. The chain couples TRBV23-1 to TRBJ2-7; D might be TRBD2 (5 bases). TRBV23-1 counts as an open reading frame of uncertain function. CDR3 DNA sequence: TGCGCCAGCAGCCTTTACGGGAACAGTTCGCGGTACGAGCAGTACTTC. Amino acid sequence: CASSLYGNSSRYEQYF.